These 18 T cell receptor beta chains originate from one sample sequenced in a study of blood T cell repertoires in COVID-19. Here immunoSEQ multiplex PCR was the method, and the copy in TCRdb shows in-frame clones only, minus some. The sample lists a few hundred thousand clones, about 90% seen once, with about 1.2% in the top ten. Sequenced input: PBMCs or T cells enriched from blood (not recorded which). Source of these receptors: a human donor in a cohort exposed to, infected with or recovered from COVID-19 (not recorded which). The donor label of this sample is uncertain.

The chain joins TRBV6-1 to TRBJ1-2; 7 bases fit TRBD1. This CDR3 has 14 amino acids. Trimming at V came to 0 bases and at J to 5 bases, leaving 3 bases not matched to a gene. Germline V gene lookup returns CDR1 MNHNS and CDR2 SASEGT. The CDR3: CASSEAATGYGYTF. Written as DNA, the CDR3 is TGTGCCAGCAGTGAAGCCGCGACAGGGTATGGCTACACCTTC.

The J gene is TRBJ2-7, the V gene TRBV5-1, with 7 bases that match TRBD2. J was trimmed by 4 bases and V by 7 bases; bases with no gene match: 20. Germline CDR1 reads SGHRS; CDR2 reads YFSETQ. This CDR3 is built from 17 residues. This CDR3 reads CASPHPKWEGRNYEQYF. CDR3 nucleotide sequence: TGCGCCAGCCCGCACCCGAAGTGGGAGGGGCGTAATTACGAGCAGTACTTC.

J is TRBJ2-2 and V is TRBV7-6, with no clear D. Germline CDR1 reads SGHVS; CDR2 reads FNYEAQ. The CDR3 has 10 amino acids. The germline V and J ends were trimmed by 5 bases and 7 bases, with 2 bases remaining between them. The CDR3 loop is CASSRGELFF. CDR3 coding DNA: TGTGCCAGCAGCCGCGGGGAGCTGTTTTTT. The variable domain in full, completed from reference TRBV7-6 and TRBJ2-2, reads GAGVSQSPRYKVTKRGQDVALRCDPISGHVSLYWYRQALGQGPEFLTYFNYEAQQDKSGLPNDRFSAERPEGSISTLTIQRTEQRDSAMYRCASSRGELFFGEGSRLTVL.

The chain has TRBV29-1 and TRBJ1-4, with a tentative D call TRBD1 (5 bases). Germline V gene data show CDR1 as SQVTM and CDR2 as ANQGSEA. V lost 4 bases and J 7 bases, leaving 13 bases between the germline ends. This CDR3 region has 13 residues. DNA for the CDR3: TGCAGCGTTGTTCGCGGGGCGGGTGAAAAACTGTTTTTT. It translates to CSVVRGAGEKLFF.

This rearrangement joins TRBV4-1 to TRBJ1-5; D may be TRBD1 (6 bases). This CDR3 contains 16 residues. With 6 bases removed from V and 6 bases from J, the gap between germline ends came to 21 bases. CDR1 is MGHRA and CDR2 is YSYEKL in the germline V gene. The CDR3 loop reads CASRLTTTGRGQPQHF. The CDR3 region has the DNA TGCGCCAGCAGGCTAACGACCACAGGGAGAGGTCAGCCCCAGCATTTT.

The chain employs TRBV29-1 and TRBJ1-2, with D perhaps matching TRBD1 (5 bases). Germline V gene lookup returns CDR1 SQVTM and CDR2 ANQGSEA. V lost 1 base and J lost 7, with 10 bases in between. The CDR3 extends over 12 amino acids. CDR3 sequence (DNA): TGCAGCGTTGAAGGGGGCGGTGGTGGCTACACCTTC. Protein sequence: CSVEGGGGGYTF.

The rearrangement joins TRBV11-3 to TRBJ2-2; 7 bases agree with TRBD1. CDR3 length: 15 residues. Per germline, CDR1 SGHNT and CDR2 YENEEA. After removal of 5 bases from V and 2 bases from J, the junction contained 5 bases not matched to a gene. CDR3 in amino acids: CASSLGTENTGELFF. CDR3 DNA sequence: TGTGCCAGCAGCCTAGGGACAGAAAACACCGGGGAGCTGTTTTTT.

This chain links TRBV18 with TRBJ2-3; 12 bases fit TRBD2. CDR1 KGHSH and CDR2 LQKENI come from the germline V gene. Unmatched junction bases numbered 2, after V lost 3 bases and J lost 4 bases. CDR3 length: 15 residues. The CDR3 region is CASSPGLAGADTQYF. CDR3 DNA: TGTGCCAGCTCACCGGGACTAGCGGGCGCAGATACGCAGTATTTT. Filled out from reference TRBV18 and TRBJ2-3, the complete variable domain reads NAGVMQNPRHLVRRRGQEARLRCSPMKGHSHVYWYRQLPEEGLKFMVYLQKENIIDESGMPKERFSAEFPKEGPSILRIQQVVRGDSAAYFCASSPGLAGADTQYFGPGTRLTVL.

This rearrangement joins TRBV4-1 to TRBJ1-5; maybe TRBD1 (6 bases). Trimming cost V 0 bases and J 6 bases, with 18 bases left between them. This CDR3 is 17 amino acids long. The germline V gene has CDR1 MGHRA and CDR2 YSYEKL. CDR3 in DNA: TGCGCCAGCAGCCAAGAGGAGCGGGGGCTAAGGCGTCAGCCCCAGCATTTT. The encoded protein is CASSQEERGLRRQPQHF.

This chain uses TRBV29-1 with TRBJ1-2; maybe TRBD1 (5 bases). V lost 5 bases, J lost 5 bases, and 12 bases lay in between. This CDR3 is built from 12 residues. In germline, CDR1 is SQVTM, CDR2 ANQGSEA. The CDR3 DNA sequence: TGCAGCGTTACCGGGACTGAGTATGGCTACACCTTC. Protein product: CSVTGTEYGYTF.

The J gene is TRBJ1-2, the V gene TRBV27; D is undetermined. The V gene's germline CDR1 is MNHEY and CDR2 SMNVEV (reference sequence). V was pared by 6 bases and J by 1 base, with 12 bases between. This CDR3 contains 14 residues. CDR3 region: CASSPSAGNYGYTF. In DNA, the CDR3 is TGTGCCAGCAGCCCCTCCGCGGGTAACTATGGCTACACCTTC.

The count of this clone is one. J is TRBJ1-2 and V is TRBV19; no reliable D call. The CDR3 runs 13 residues. V lost 6 bases, J lost 3 bases, and 11 bases lay in between. The germline gives CDR1 LNHDA, CDR2 SQIVND (reference sequence). The CDR3 DNA reads TGTGCCAGTAGAAATAACGGAGACTATGGCTACACCTTC. It specifies CASRNNGDYGYTF.

The chain recombines TRBV2 with TRBJ1-5; TRBD1 is a possible D gene (6 bases). Trimming removed 2 bases at V and 6 bases at J, with 11 bases between. Per the germline V gene, CDR1 is SNHLY and CDR2 is FYNNEI. The CDR3 has 14 amino acids. In DNA form, the CDR3 reads TGTGCCAGCAGTGAAATACAGGGCACTCAGCCCCAGCATTTT. This gives the protein CASSEIQGTQPQHF.

This chain joins TRBV6-2 or TRBV6-3 and TRBJ2-2, with D unclear. Germline assignment: CDR1 MNHEY and CDR2 SVGEGT. The CDR3 spans 14 residues. Trimming stripped 2 bases from V and 1 base from J, with 5 bases between. The CDR3 loop reads CASSYILNTGELFF. DNA for the CDR3: TGTGCCAGCAGTTACATTCTGAACACCGGGGAGCTGTTTTTT.

The gene calls are TRBV6-5 and TRBJ2-1; TRBD1 matches 11 bases. The CDR3 spans 14 residues. V shed 8 bases and J 3 bases; nucleotides not matched to a gene: 3. Germline CDR1 is MNHEY and CDR2 is SVGAGI. This CDR3 reads CASWTGGNYNEQFF. CDR3 in DNA: TGTGCCAGCTGGACAGGGGGCAACTACAATGAGCAGTTCTTC.

The J gene is TRBJ1-1, the V gene TRBV27; possible D gene TRBD1, 5 bases. CDR3 size: 13 residues. From germline, CDR1 is MNHEY and CDR2 SMNVEV (reference sequence). V was cut by 7 bases and J by 5 bases, with 14 bases left in between. As DNA, the CDR3 is TGTGCCAGCATCGGGGGATCGAAGACTGAAGCTTTCTTT. Amino acid sequence: CASIGGSKTEAFF.

The chain combines TRBV4-1 with TRBJ1-2, with 9 positions matching TRBD1. The CDR3 consists of 17 residues. The J segment lost 5 bases and the V segment lost 3 bases, leaving 13 bases of the junction unmatched. Germline loops: CDR1 MGHRA, CDR2 YSYEKL. CDR3 DNA: TGCGCCAGCAGCCACGGGACAGGGCTTTTGATGAGTTATGGCTACACCTTC. It codes for CASSHGTGLLMSYGYTF.

The V and J genes are TRBV4-1 and TRBJ2-7; tentatively, D is TRBD1 (6 bases). Deletions cut 5 bases from V and 0 bases from J, with 14 bases between. CDR3 length equals 15 residues. Germline CDR1 is MGHRA and CDR2 is YSYEKL. The CDR3 coding sequence is TGCGCCAGCAGCTACAGGGCGACAAGCTCCTACGAGCAGTACTTC. This encodes CASSYRATSSYEQYF.